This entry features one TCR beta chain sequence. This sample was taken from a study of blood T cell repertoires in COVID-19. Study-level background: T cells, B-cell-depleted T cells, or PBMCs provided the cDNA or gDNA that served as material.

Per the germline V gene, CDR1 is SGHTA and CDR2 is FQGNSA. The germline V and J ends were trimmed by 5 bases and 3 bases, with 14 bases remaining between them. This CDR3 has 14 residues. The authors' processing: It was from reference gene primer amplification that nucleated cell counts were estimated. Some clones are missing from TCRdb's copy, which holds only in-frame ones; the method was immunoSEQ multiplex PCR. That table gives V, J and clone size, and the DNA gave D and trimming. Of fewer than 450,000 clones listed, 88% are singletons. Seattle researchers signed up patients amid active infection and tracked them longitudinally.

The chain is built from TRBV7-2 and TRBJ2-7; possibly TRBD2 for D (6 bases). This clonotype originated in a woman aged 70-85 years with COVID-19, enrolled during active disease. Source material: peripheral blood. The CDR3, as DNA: TGTGCCAGCAGCCCCCGGCGGGACCACTACGAGCAGTACTTC. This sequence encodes CASSPRRDHYEQYF. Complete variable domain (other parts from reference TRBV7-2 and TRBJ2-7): GAGVSQSPSNKVTEKGKDVELRCDPISGHTALYWYRQSLGQGLEFLIYFQGNSAPDKSGLPSDRFSAERTGGSVSTLTIQRTQQEDSAVYLCASSPRRDHYEQYFGPGTRLTVT.